These 18 T cell receptor beta chains share one sample of origin, sequenced in a study of T cells in Graves' hyperthyroidism and ophthalmopathy. Amplification of TCR beta CDR3 regions was performed using RNA transcripts as template. The primer set for the first-round RT-PCR of the TCR CDR3 was HTBI. TCRdb used MiXCR to reprocess the multiplex PCR reads, holding one entry per CDR3 protein. The sample yields approximately 400,000 distinct CDR3 sequences, about 14% seen once. Sequencing was performed on blood. Receptors were obtained from a woman aged 30 to 39 with Graves' ophthalmopathy.

This clonotype was seen more than once but under ten times. The gene calls are TRBV12-3 or TRBV12-4 and TRBJ1-6; 9 bases fit TRBD1. The CDR3 length is 14 residues. The trim removed 6 bases at V and 9 bases at J, leaving 6 bases unmatched. CDR3 in DNA: TGTGCCAGCAGACCCGGGACAGGGATTTCACCCCTCCACTTT. Translating gives CASRPGTGISPLHF.

This clonotype was seen repeatedly, ten times or more. J is TRBJ1-6 and V is TRBV2; 9 bases are shared with TRBD1. In germline, CDR1 is SNHLY, CDR2 FYNNEI. The ends lost 3 bases at V and 0 bases at J; junction bases unmatched: 9. The CDR3 sequence is 19 residues long. This CDR3 is CASSDRGGQGSSYNSPLHF. CDR3 sequence (DNA): TGTGCCAGCAGTGATCGTGGGGGACAGGGAAGCTCCTATAATTCACCCCTCCACTTT.

Turning to this clonotype: A much larger clonotype is one base distant, so this may be a read error. The chain recombines TRBV6-5 with TRBJ1-1; no clear D gene. The CDR3 is 14 amino acids. CDR1 and CDR2 from the germline V gene are MNHEY and SVGAGI. Trimming shortened V by 0 bases and J by 10 bases, and 15 bases separated the two germline ends. The CDR3 region is CASSYSLTSRGAFF. The CDR3 bases are TGTGCCAGCAGTTACTCGTTAACGTCGCGTGGAGCTTTCTTT.

This clonotype occurred many times. This sequence joins TRBV29-1 and TRBJ1-2; no clear D gene. The V gene's germline CDR1 is SQVTM and CDR2 ANQGSEA. Trimming pared 5 bases from V and 3 bases from J, leaving 19 bases between. The CDR3 has 15 amino acids. As DNA, the CDR3 is TGCAGCGTTCGGGAGGGCCAAGCGTTCGACTATGGCTACACCTTC. The encoded protein is CSVREGQAFDYGYTF.

The rearrangement uses TRBV30 and TRBJ1-2; the D is unclear. V dropped 4 bases and J dropped 6 bases, with 15 bases sitting between them. The germline gives CDR1 GTSNPN, CDR2 SVGIG (reference sequence). The CDR3 totals 13 residues. CDR3 DNA sequence: TGTGCCTGGAAACCGCCGCAAAAGCATGGCTACACCTTC. This codes for CAWKPPQKHGYTF.

This clonotype was counted at least ten times. The rearrangement joins TRBV29-1 to TRBJ2-1; TRBD2 agrees at 8 bases. Germline-derived CDR1 and CDR2 are SQVTM and ANQGSEA. This CDR3 is 14 amino acids long. Trimming at V came to 2 bases and at J to 6 bases, leaving 6 bases not matched to a gene. CDR3: CSVEPRLASNEQFF. The CDR3 coding sequence is TGCAGCGTTGAACCTCGACTAGCGAGCAATGAGCAGTTCTTC.

This chain joins TRBV28 and TRBJ2-2, with 12 bases identical to TRBD1. J lost 7 bases, V lost 4 bases, and 7 bases had no gene match. The CDR3 spans 16 residues. Germline V lookup: CDR1 MDHEN, CDR2 SYDVKM. CDR3 nucleotide sequence: TGTGCCAGCAGTTACCGGGACAGGGGGCCTATCGGGGAGCTGTTTTTT. It encodes CASSYRDRGPIGELFF.

J is TRBJ2-1 and V is TRBV11-2, with D maybe TRBD2 (13 bases). There are 17 residues in the CDR3. Trimming left V 9 bases short and J 9 bases short, with 30 bases between. CDR1 SGHAT and CDR2 FQNNGV come from the germline V gene. The DNA for the CDR3 is TGTGCCAGTACCCTGGGACTAGCGGGGACAGGGGGCCTTGAGCAGTTCTTC. Its translation: CASTLGLAGTGGLEQFF.

This chain uses TRBV11-2 with TRBJ2-7; TRBD2 agrees at 10 bases. The CDR3 consists of 13 residues. Germline CDR1 reads SGHAT; CDR2 reads FQNNGV. Germline trimming cut 5 bases from V and 4 bases from J; bases unmatched to any gene: 2. CDR3 nucleotides: TGTGCCAGCAGCATTAGCGGGGGGTACGAGCAGTACTTC. Protein sequence: CASSISGGYEQYF. Supplemented by reference TRBV11-2 and TRBJ2-7, the full variable domain reads EAGVAQSPRYKIIEKRQSVAFWCNPISGHATLYWYQQILGQGPKLLIQFQNNGVVDDSQLPKDRFSAERLKGVDSTLKIQPAKLEDSAVYLCASSISGGYEQYFGPGTRLTVT.

This clonotype occurred many times. The CDR3 DNA reads TGTGCCACCCAAGACCAGGAGACTAACTATGGCTACACCTTC. Amino acid sequence: CATQDQETNYGYTF. The chain uses TRBV24-1 and TRBJ1-2, with unresolved D. V lost 9 bases and J lost 0, with 13 bases in between. CDR3 length: 14 residues. Germline lookup yields CDR1 KGHDR and CDR2 SFDVKD.

Comments on this clonotype: A single base separates this from a much larger clone, so it may be a read error. This chain joins TRBV20-1 and TRBJ1-1; D ambiguous. Germline-derived CDR1 and CDR2 are DFQATT and SNEGSKA (reference sequence). The CDR3 is made up of 13 amino acids. The CDR3 spells CGGLANAATEAFF. CDR3 nucleotide sequence: TGCGGTGGCCTAGCAAACGCTGCCACTGAAGCTTTCTTT.

For this clonotype: A clone one base away is much larger, so this may be a read error. CDR3 sequence (DNA): TGCAGTGCTACCAAACTAACAGGGTCAGGTACGCAGTATTTT. This codes for CSATKLTGSGTQYF. This chain uses TRBV20-1 with TRBJ2-3; D may be TRBD1 (6 bases). Trimming cost V 4 bases and J 8 bases, with 19 bases left between them. This CDR3 comprises 14 residues. Germline CDR1 is DFQATT and CDR2 is SNEGSKA (reference sequence).

The J gene is TRBJ2-1, the V gene TRBV6-1; 7 bases line up with TRBD2. J gave up 1 base and V 11 bases, and 8 bases lay outside the gene matches. Looked up from germline, CDR1 is MNHNS and CDR2 is SASEGT. The CDR3 sequence is 14 residues long. CDR3 protein: CAGSREGSYNEQFF. The CDR3 DNA reads as TGTGCCGGTTCCAGGGAGGGTTCCTACAATGAGCAGTTCTTC.

The chain couples TRBV5-6 to TRBJ2-1, with 15 bases identical to TRBD2. CDR1 and CDR2 from the germline V gene are SGHDT and YYEEEE. The CDR3 totals 17 residues. V dropped 4 bases and J dropped 5; count of bases not matched to a gene: 7. The DNA for the CDR3 is TGTGCCAGCAGCGCCGGACTAGCGGGAGGGCCTCACAATGAGCAGTTCTTC. This gives the protein CASSAGLAGGPHNEQFF.

V usage is TRBV9 and J usage is TRBJ2-1, with D uncertain. CDR3 size: 12 residues. Trimming cost V 3 bases and J 8 bases, with 9 bases left between them. CDR1 and CDR2 from the germline V gene are SGDLS and YYNGEE. CDR3 sequence reads: CASSADLDEQFF. In DNA form, the CDR3 reads TGTGCCAGCAGCGCTGACTTGGATGAGCAGTTCTTC.

The chain couples TRBV6-1 to TRBJ1-5, with 7 nucleotides matching TRBD1. Germline V CDR1 and CDR2: MNHNS, SASEGT. V was clipped by 7 bases and J by 3 bases; unmatched bases: 12. The CDR3 sequence is 16 residues long. The DNA of the CDR3 is TGTGCCAGCACCTCGCCCCGGGACAGACCCAATCAGCCCCAGCATTTT. Amino acids: CASTSPRDRPNQPQHF.

This clonotype has only a few counts. The gene calls are TRBV10-3 and TRBJ2-1; 11 bases map to TRBD2. J lost 16 bases, V lost 0 bases, and 17 bases had no gene match. The germline V gene encodes CDR1 ENHRY and CDR2 SYGVKD. The CDR3 sequence is 17 residues long. CDR3 loop: CAISESDALAGGSKTFF. DNA of the CDR3: TGTGCCATCAGTGAGTCGGATGCTCTAGCGGGGGGCTCGAAGACATTCTTC.

The V and J genes are TRBV7-3 and TRBJ2-3; 8 bases match TRBD1. J was trimmed by 4 bases and V by 5 bases; bases with no gene match: 5. CDR1 and CDR2 from the germline V gene are SGHTA and FQGTGA. The CDR3 covers 14 residues. The CDR3 coding sequence is TGTGCCAGCAGCAGGGACAGGAGGGCAGATACGCAGTATTTT. Its protein is CASSRDRRADTQYF.